This TCR beta chain was sequenced for a study of blood T cells in healthy people across ages. CDR1 is DFQATT, CDR2 SNEGSKA, per germline (reference sequence). CDR3 length equals 14 residues. Trimming took 2 bases from V and 1 from J, leaving 9 bases between them. Combining a sample-barcoded 5' primer with a J-beta primer mix, a second PCR ran for roughly 7 to 12 cycles. TCRdb re-called the 5' RACE reads through MiXCR, storing one row per CDR3 protein. The sample lists over 1,500,000 distinct CDR3 sequences; roughly two fifths were seen once. There were at least 6 micrograms of total RNA extracted from every sample.

The TCR originated in a human donor in good health. Material for sequencing was blood. The J gene is TRBJ2-1, the V gene TRBV20-1; possibly TRBD2 for D (5 bases). In DNA form, the CDR3 reads TGCAGTGCTAGACCCAGGACTTCCTACAATGAGCAGTTCTTC. Translating gives CSARPRTSYNEQFF.